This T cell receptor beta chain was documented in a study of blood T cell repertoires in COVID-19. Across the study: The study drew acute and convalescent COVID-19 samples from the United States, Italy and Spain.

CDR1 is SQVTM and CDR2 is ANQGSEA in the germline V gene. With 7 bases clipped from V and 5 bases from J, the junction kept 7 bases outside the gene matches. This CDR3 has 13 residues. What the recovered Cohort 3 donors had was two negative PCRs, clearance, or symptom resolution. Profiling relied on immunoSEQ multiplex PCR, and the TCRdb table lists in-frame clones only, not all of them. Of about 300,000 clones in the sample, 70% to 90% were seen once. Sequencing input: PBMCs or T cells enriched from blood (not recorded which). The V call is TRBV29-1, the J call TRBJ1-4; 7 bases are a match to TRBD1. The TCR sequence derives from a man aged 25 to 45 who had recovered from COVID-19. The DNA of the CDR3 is TGCAGCGCCCGGACAGGAAACAATGAAAAACTGTTTTTT. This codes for CSARTGNNEKLFF. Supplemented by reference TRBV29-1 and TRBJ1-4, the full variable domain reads SAVISQKPSRDICQRGTSLTIQCQVDSQVTMMFWYRQQPGQSLTLIATANQGSEATYESGFVIDKFPISRPNLTFSTLTVSNMSPEDSSIYLCSARTGNNEKLFFGSGTQLSVL.